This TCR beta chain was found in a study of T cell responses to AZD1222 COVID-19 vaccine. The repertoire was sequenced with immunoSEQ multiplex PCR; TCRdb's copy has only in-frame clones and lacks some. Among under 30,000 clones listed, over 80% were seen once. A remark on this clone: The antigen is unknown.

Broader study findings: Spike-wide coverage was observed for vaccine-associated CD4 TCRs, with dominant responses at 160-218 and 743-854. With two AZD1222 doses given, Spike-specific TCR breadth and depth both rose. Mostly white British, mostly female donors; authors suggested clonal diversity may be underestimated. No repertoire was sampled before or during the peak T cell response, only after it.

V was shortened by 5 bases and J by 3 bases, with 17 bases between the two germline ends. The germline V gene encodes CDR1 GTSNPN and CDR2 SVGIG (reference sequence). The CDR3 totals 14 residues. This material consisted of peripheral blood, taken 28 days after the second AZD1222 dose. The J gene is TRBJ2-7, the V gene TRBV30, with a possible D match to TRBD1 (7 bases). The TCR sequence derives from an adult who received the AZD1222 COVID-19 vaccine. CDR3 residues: CAWGGGDRHYEQYF. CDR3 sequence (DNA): TGTGCCTGGGGAGGCGGGGACAGACACTACGAGCAGTACTTC.